Shown below are 8 T cell receptor beta chains from a single sample sequenced in a study of blood T cell repertoires in COVID-19. TCRdb's copy holds only in-frame clones and misses some; the assay was immunoSEQ multiplex PCR. The sample shows roughly 230,000 clones, around 83% of them seen only once. What was sequenced was peripheral blood. The source of these receptors is a woman in her 50s with acute or convalescent COVID-19.

This clone was detected only a few times. The V and J genes are TRBV19 and TRBJ2-7; TRBD2 matches 7 bases. The CDR3 totals 19 residues. V was pared by 5 bases and J by 2 bases, with 21 bases of the junction left unmatched. The germline V gene encodes CDR1 LNHDA and CDR2 SQIVND (reference sequence). The CDR3 sequence: CASSPAGRRFSGVPYEQYF. CDR3 bases: TGTGCCAGTAGTCCAGCTGGTAGGAGATTCAGCGGGGTACCCTACGAGCAGTACTTC.

The chain has TRBV7-8 and TRBJ2-1; 7 bases align to TRBD2. This CDR3 contains 17 residues. V was pared by 1 base and J by 3 bases, with 9 bases of the junction left unmatched. Germline CDR1 reads SGHVS; CDR2 reads FQNEAQ. The CDR3 DNA reads TGTGCCAGCAGCTTAGGCCGGATTTGGGGGGGCTACAATGAGCAGTTCTTC. Translating it yields CASSLGRIWGGYNEQFF.

The J gene is TRBJ2-3, the V gene TRBV30; the D gene is possibly TRBD1 (5 bases). Trimming cost V 5 bases and J 10 bases, with 13 bases left between them. Germline V gene lookup returns CDR1 GTSNPN and CDR2 SVGIG (reference sequence). This CDR3 comprises 11 residues. CDR3 coding DNA: TGTGCCTGGGGCAGGTCCAGGGCGCAGTATTTT. Translated: CAWGRSRAQYF.

This chain joins TRBV5-6 and TRBJ1-2; D is perhaps TRBD1 (5 bases). There are 14 residues in the CDR3. Trimming cost V 1 base and J 4 bases, with 11 bases left between them. The germline V gene has CDR1 SGHDT and CDR2 YYEEEE. DNA for the CDR3: TGTGCCAGCAGCTTGAAATTAGGGGTCTATGGCTACACCTTC. It translates to CASSLKLGVYGYTF.

Comment on this clone: This sample includes further DNA sequences coding for the same CDR3. The CDR3 region is CASSYGGGQPQHF. Here the CDR3 DNA reads TGTGCCAGCAGTTACGGGGGCGGGCAGCCCCAGCATTTT. This chain links TRBV6-6 with TRBJ1-5; a possible D gene is TRBD1 (6 bases). Trimming took off 2 bases at V and 7 bases at J, with 9 bases between the two ends. Germline CDR1 MNHNY, CDR2 SVGAGI (reference sequence). This CDR3 contains 13 residues.

The chain employs TRBV27 and TRBJ1-5; D may be TRBD1 (5 bases). Per the germline V gene, CDR1 is MNHEY and CDR2 is SMNVEV (reference sequence). CDR3 size: 18 residues. The ends were cut back, 5 bases at V and 5 bases at J, with 25 bases in the middle. DNA of the CDR3: TGTGCCAGCAGTCCCGGATGGGGCAGGAAGGACCAGGATCAGCCCCAGCATTTT. Protein product: CASSPGWGRKDQDQPQHF.

The rearrangement links TRBV5-1 to TRBJ2-1; maybe TRBD2 (6 bases). The ends were cut back, 2 bases at V and 6 bases at J, with 12 bases in the middle. Germline V CDR1 and CDR2: SGHRS, YFSETQ. The CDR3 is made up of 14 amino acids. The chain's CDR3 is CASSFGPSANEQFF. CDR3 in DNA: TGCGCCAGCAGCTTTGGGCCTAGCGCCAATGAGCAGTTCTTC.

The rearrangement uses TRBV30 and TRBJ2-3; 16 nucleotides agree with TRBD2. In germline, CDR1 is GTSNPN, CDR2 SVGIG (reference sequence). The CDR3 consists of 15 residues. With V trimmed by 5 bases and J by 7 bases, 6 bases remained unmatched. The CDR3 DNA sequence: TGTGCCTGGTGTTCGGGACTAGCGGGGGGGAATACGCAGTATTTT. As protein: CAWCSGLAGGNTQYF. The whole variable domain, filled in from reference TRBV30 and TRBJ2-3, reads SQTIHQWPATLVQPVGSPLSLECTVEGTSNPNLYWYRQAAGRGLQLLFYSVGIGQISSEVPQNLSASRPQDRQFILSSKKLLLSDSGFYLCAWCSGLAGGNTQYFGPGTRLTVL.